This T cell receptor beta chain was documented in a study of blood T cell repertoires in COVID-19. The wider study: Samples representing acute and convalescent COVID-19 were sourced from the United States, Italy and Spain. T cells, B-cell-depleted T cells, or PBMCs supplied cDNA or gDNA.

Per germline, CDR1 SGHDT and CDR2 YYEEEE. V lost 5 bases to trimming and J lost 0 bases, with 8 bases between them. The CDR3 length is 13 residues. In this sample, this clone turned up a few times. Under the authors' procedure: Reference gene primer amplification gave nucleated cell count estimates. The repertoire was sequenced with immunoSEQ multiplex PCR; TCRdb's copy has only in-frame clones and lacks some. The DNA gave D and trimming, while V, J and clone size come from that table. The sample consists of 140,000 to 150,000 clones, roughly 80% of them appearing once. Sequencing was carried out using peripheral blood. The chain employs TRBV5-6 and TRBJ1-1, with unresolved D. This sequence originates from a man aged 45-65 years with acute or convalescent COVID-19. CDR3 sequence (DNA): TGTGCCAGCAGGTCGCCGGTGAACACTGAAGCTTTCTTT. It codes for CASRSPVNTEAFF.